This T cell receptor beta chain was documented in a study of cytomegalovirus exposure and HLA in healthy donors. Study background: Of the donors genotyped, 398 in all, about 82% fell in the Caucasian-associated ancestry cluster.

Study-wide findings and caveats: Compared with the roughly 670-donor mean, an Asian-associated ancestry cluster reportedly had fewer N-insertions, according to a later analysis. It was reported that the classifier diagnosed cytomegalovirus status with high specificity and sensitivity in both the original and validation cohorts.

This clone occurred once. The antigen remains undetermined. The PCR employed 60 Vbeta primers together with 13 Jbeta primers. Assay used: immunoSEQ multiplex PCR; TCRdb lists only in-frame clones, some missing. This sample yields 150,000 to 200,000 clones, of which less than 90% are seen a single time; about 6.3% belongs to the top ten. Germline assignment: CDR1 SEHNR and CDR2 FQNEAQ (reference sequence). The CDR3 covers 13 residues. The V and J ends lost 3 bases and 6 bases respectively, with 9 bases between them. The sequencing sample was made of PBMCs. The sequence was obtained from a male donor in good health and CMV-seropositive. The chain has TRBV7-9 and TRBJ1-5; D is unclear. The CDR3 sequence is CASSFGEVQPQHF. The CDR3 DNA reads as TGTGCCAGCAGCTTCGGGGAGGTTCAGCCCCAGCATTTT.